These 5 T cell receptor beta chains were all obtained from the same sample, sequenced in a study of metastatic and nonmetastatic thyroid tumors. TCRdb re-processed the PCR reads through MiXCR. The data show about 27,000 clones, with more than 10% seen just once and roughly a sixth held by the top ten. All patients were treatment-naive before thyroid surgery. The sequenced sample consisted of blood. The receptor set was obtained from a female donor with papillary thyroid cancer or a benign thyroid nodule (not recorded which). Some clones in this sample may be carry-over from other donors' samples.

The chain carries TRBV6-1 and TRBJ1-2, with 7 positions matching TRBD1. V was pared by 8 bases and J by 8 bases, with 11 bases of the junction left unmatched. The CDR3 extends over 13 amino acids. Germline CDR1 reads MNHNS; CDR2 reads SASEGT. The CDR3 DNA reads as TGTGCCAGCGGGCGGGACAGTGGGGCCGGCTACACCTTC. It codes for CASGRDSGAGYTF.

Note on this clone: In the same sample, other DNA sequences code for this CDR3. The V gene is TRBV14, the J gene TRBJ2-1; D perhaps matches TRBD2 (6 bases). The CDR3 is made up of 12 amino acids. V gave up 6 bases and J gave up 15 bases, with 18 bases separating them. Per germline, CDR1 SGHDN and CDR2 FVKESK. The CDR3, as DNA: TGTGCCAGCAGTCAGATACGGGAGCGACTGTTCTTC. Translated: CASSQIRERLFF.

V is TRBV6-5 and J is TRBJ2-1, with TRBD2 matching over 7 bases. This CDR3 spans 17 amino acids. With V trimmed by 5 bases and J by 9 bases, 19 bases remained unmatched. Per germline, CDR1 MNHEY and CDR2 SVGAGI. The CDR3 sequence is CASSHEFAGVGDSEQFF. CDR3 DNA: TGTGCCAGCAGTCACGAGTTCGCGGGGGTCGGAGACAGTGAGCAGTTCTTC.

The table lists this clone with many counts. CDR3 DNA sequence: TGTGCCAGCAGCACTGAGCAGGCAGAGTCCACGGCGCAGTATTTT. As protein: CASSTEQAESTAQYF. J is TRBJ2-3 and V is TRBV3-1; D unresolved. The germline V gene encodes CDR1 LGHDT and CDR2 YNNKEL (reference sequence). V was clipped by 5 bases and J by 10 bases, with 22 bases between them. This CDR3 has 15 amino acids.

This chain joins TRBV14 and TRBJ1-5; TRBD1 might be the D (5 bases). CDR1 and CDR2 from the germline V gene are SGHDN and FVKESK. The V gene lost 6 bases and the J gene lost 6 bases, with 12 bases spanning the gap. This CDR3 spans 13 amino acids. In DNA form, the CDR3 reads TGTGCCAGCAGTGGGGGATCGAGTCAGCCCCAGCATTTT. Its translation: CASSGGSSQPQHF.